The 32 T cell receptor beta chains reported below all come from one sample, sequenced in a study of OX40 agonist ivuxolimab in advanced cancers. The method was immunoSEQ multiplex PCR; TCRdb's version includes in-frame clones alone and lacks a portion of them. Seen here are about 110,000 clones, around nine tenths observed once, and the top ten hold around 0.26%. Sequencing was performed on CD4+ or CD8+ T cells sorted from blood, taken in a trial of the OX40 agonist ivuxolimab. These receptors originate from an adult with an advanced solid tumor such as melanoma, head and neck, liver or kidney cancer.

CDR3 DNA: TGTGCCAGCAGCGCCGACAGCCCAAGCAACACCGGGGAGCTGTTTTTT. Its protein product is CASSADSPSNTGELFF. The rearrangement links TRBV7-3 to TRBJ2-2; a weak D match, TRBD1 (5 bases). Germline loops: CDR1 SGHTA, CDR2 FQGTGA. With 5 bases removed from V and 2 bases from J, the gap between germline ends came to 15 bases. This CDR3 has 16 amino acids.

CDR3 nucleotide sequence: TGTGCCAGTAGCCGGCGGGGGGGCCATGAAGCTTTCTTT. This codes for CASSRRGGHEAFF. The J gene is TRBJ1-1, the V gene TRBV19, with a weak D call TRBD1 (6 bases). This CDR3 contains 13 residues. Germline V CDR1 and CDR2: LNHDA, SQIVND (reference sequence). V lost 6 bases and J lost 7, with 15 bases in between. The variable domain in full, with the rest retrieved from reference TRBV19 and TRBJ1-1, is DGGITQSPKYLFRKEGQNVTLSCEQNLNHDAMYWYRQDPGQGLRLIYYSQIVNDFQKGDIAEGYSVSREKKESFPLTVTSAQKNPTAFYLCASSRRGGHEAFFGQGTRLTVV.

The chain uses TRBV4-2 and TRBJ2-1, with D possibly TRBD2 on 5 matching bases. V was clipped by 3 bases and J by 6 bases, with 15 bases between them. The CDR3 runs to 15 residues. From germline, CDR1 is LGHNA and CDR2 YNFKEQ. The CDR3 nucleotides read TGTGCCAGCAGCCAGACCGACTACTCGCTCAATGAGCAGTTCTTC. Translated: CASSQTDYSLNEQFF.

The chain recombines TRBV5-4 with TRBJ1-2; D may be TRBD1 (5 bases). V gave up 2 bases and J gave up 1 base, with 6 bases separating them. The germline V gene has CDR1 SGHNT and CDR2 YYREEE (reference sequence). The CDR3 runs to 13 residues. The CDR3 sequence is CASSFQGNYGYTF. DNA of the CDR3: TGTGCCAGCAGCTTCCAGGGTAACTATGGCTACACCTTC.

The genes are TRBV5-4 and TRBJ1-4; D not resolved. V was trimmed by 4 bases and J by 4 bases, leaving 14 bases between them. The CDR3 loop spans 15 amino acids. Germline V gene sequence: CDR1 SGHNT, CDR2 YYREEE (reference sequence). The CDR3 protein is CASSQTREDNEKLFF. CDR3 bases: TGTGCCAGCAGCCAGACTAGGGAGGATAATGAAAAACTGTTTTTT.

The J gene is TRBJ1-2, the V gene TRBV29-1; no definite D call. Germline V gene data show CDR1 as SQVTM and CDR2 as ANQGSEA. This CDR3 comprises 13 residues. Deletions cut 5 bases from V and 8 bases from J, with 18 bases between. CDR3 amino acids: CSVKKDALSGYTF. The CDR3 coding sequence is TGCAGCGTTAAGAAAGACGCCTTGTCAGGCTACACCTTC.

The gene calls are TRBV7-9 and TRBJ2-6; D is possibly TRBD1 or TRBD2 (5 bases each). V lost 8 bases and J 0 bases, leaving 17 bases between the germline ends. CDR1 SEHNR and CDR2 FQNEAQ come from the germline V gene (reference sequence). The CDR3 consists of 17 residues. CDR3 coding DNA: TGTGCCAGCGTCCTGGAGAGGGGAAGCTCTGGGGCCAACGTCCTGACTTTC. Translating it yields CASVLERGSSGANVLTF.

V is TRBV5-4 and J is TRBJ1-1; possibly TRBD1 for D (5 bases). Looked up from germline, CDR1 is SGHNT and CDR2 is YYREEE (reference sequence). The CDR3 contains 14 residues. Between the trimmed V and J ends, which lost 3 bases and 9 bases, there was a span of 18 bases. Here the CDR3 reads CASSSNRDGEKAFF. Here the CDR3 DNA reads TGTGCCAGCAGCTCGAACCGGGACGGGGAGAAAGCTTTCTTT. The whole variable domain, remainder taken from reference TRBV5-4 and TRBJ1-1, is ETGVTQSPTHLIKTRGQQVTLRCSSQSGHNTVSWYQQALGQGPQFIFQYYREEENGRGNFPPRFSGLQFPNYSSELNVNALELDDSALYLCASSSNRDGEKAFFGQGTRLTVV.

The chain is built from TRBV5-4 and TRBJ2-3, with D unresolved. Germline values: CDR1 SGHNT, CDR2 YYREEE (reference sequence). The V gene lost 1 base and the J gene lost 0 bases, with 0 bases spanning the gap. The CDR3 spans 12 residues. CDR3 loop: CASSLSTDTQYF. The CDR3 DNA follows: TGTGCCAGCAGCTTGAGCACAGATACGCAGTATTTT. Based on the CDR3 plus reference TRBV5-4 and TRBJ2-3, the full variable domain is ETGVTQSPTHLIKTRGQQVTLRCSSQSGHNTVSWYQQALGQGPQFIFQYYREEENGRGNFPPRFSGLQFPNYSSELNVNALELDDSALYLCASSLSTDTQYFGPGTRLTVL.

Of note for this clone: Other DNA sequences in the same sample also yield this CDR3. The CDR3, as DNA: TGTGCCAGCAGCCCAGGACCAAATCAGCCCCAGCATTTT. Translated: CASSPGPNQPQHF. This rearrangement joins TRBV2 to TRBJ1-5, with D uncertain. The V and J ends lost 6 bases and 4 bases respectively, with 10 bases between them. The length of the CDR3 is 13 residues. CDR1 is SNHLY, CDR2 FYNNEI, per germline. The whole variable domain, remainder taken from reference TRBV2 and TRBJ1-5, is EPEVTQTPSHQVTQMGQEVILRCVPISNHLYFYWYRQILGQKVEFLVSFYNNEISEKSEIFDDQFSVERPDGSNFTLKIRSTKLEDSAMYFCASSPGPNQPQHFGDGTRLSIL.

The genes are TRBV6-6 and TRBJ1-3, with no clear D. The CDR3 extends over 15 amino acids. Germline CDR1 MNHNY, CDR2 SVGAGI (reference sequence). The V gene lost 7 bases and the J gene lost 4 bases, with 17 bases spanning the gap. The CDR3 reads CASTPTRKPGNTIYF. The CDR3, as DNA: TGTGCCAGCACCCCGACCAGGAAACCCGGAAACACCATATATTTT.

The rearrangement links TRBV7-3 to TRBJ2-2; D remains ambiguous. The V end was cut by 5 bases, the J end by 5 bases, with 12 bases between. This CDR3 region has 14 residues. The V gene's germline CDR1 is SGHTA and CDR2 FQGTGA. CDR3 sequence: CASSPNSGTGELFF. The DNA for the CDR3 is TGTGCCAGCAGCCCAAATAGTGGTACCGGGGAGCTGTTTTTT.

V is TRBV6-6 and J is TRBJ1-5, with TRBD1 matching 7 bases. This CDR3 is built from 15 residues. With V trimmed by 8 bases and J by 7 bases, 14 bases remained unmatched. Germline values: CDR1 MNHNY, CDR2 SVGAGI (reference sequence). The CDR3 here is CASRHLLTGKQPQHF. CDR3 in DNA: TGTGCCAGCCGACACCTCTTGACAGGGAAACAGCCCCAGCATTTT.

The chain has TRBV30 and TRBJ1-1; 7 nucleotides line up with TRBD1. This CDR3 has 14 amino acids. The V gene's germline CDR1 is GTSNPN and CDR2 SVGIG (reference sequence). The V gene end was trimmed by 4 bases and the J gene end by 0 bases; junction bases not matched to a gene: 5. The CDR3 DNA reads TGTGCCTGGAAGAAGACAGGGATGAACACTGAAGCTTTCTTT. The encoded protein is CAWKKTGMNTEAFF.

This rearrangement joins TRBV6-5 to TRBJ2-2; no reliable D call. The CDR3 runs to 16 residues. V was trimmed by 3 bases and J by 1 base, leaving 12 bases between them. Germline CDR1 and CDR2: MNHEY and SVGAGI. In DNA, the CDR3 is TGTGCCAGCAGTTATAAAAGGAGACTGAACACCGGGGAGCTGTTTTTT. It codes for CASSYKRRLNTGELFF.

CDR3 DNA: TGTGCCTGGAGTGGGGCTTCGGAGCCCCAGCATTTT. This gives the protein CAWSGASEPQHF. This sequence joins TRBV30 and TRBJ1-5; unclear D gene. V lost 1 base to trimming and J lost 8 bases, with 9 bases between them. The CDR3 has 12 amino acids. Germline lookup yields CDR1 GTSNPN and CDR2 SVGIG (reference sequence).

The chain joins TRBV15 to TRBJ1-2; TRBD1 matches 7 bases. The CDR3 consists of 14 residues. Germline CDR1 reads LNHNV; CDR2 reads YYDKDF (reference sequence). After removal of 3 bases from V and 5 bases from J, the junction contained 6 bases not matched to a gene. The CDR3 region is CATSRMRQGYGYTF. The CDR3 bases are TGTGCCACCAGCAGGATGCGACAGGGTTATGGCTACACCTTC.

The chain joins TRBV2 to TRBJ1-2; 8 bases match TRBD1. Per germline, CDR1 SNHLY and CDR2 FYNNEI. This CDR3 is built from 13 residues. Unmatched junction bases numbered 7, after V lost 5 bases and J lost 8 bases. The DNA of the CDR3 is TGTGCCAGCAGTAGAACAGGGGGAGACGGCTACACCTTC. This codes for CASSRTGGDGYTF.

This clone was detected once. The rearrangement links TRBV19 to TRBJ2-5, with 7 bases aligning to TRBD1. Germline V gene sequence: CDR1 LNHDA, CDR2 SQIVND (reference sequence). This CDR3 has 16 amino acids. J gave up 5 bases and V 0 bases, and 9 bases lay outside the gene matches. The CDR3 reads CASSIDPETGRETQYF. The DNA of the CDR3 is TGTGCCAGTAGTATAGATCCCGAGACAGGGCGTGAGACCCAGTACTTC.

The chain carries TRBV6-6 and TRBJ1-1; TRBD1 might be the D (6 bases). This CDR3 region has 16 residues. The V end lost 6 bases, the J end lost 4 bases, and 21 bases lay between the germline ends. Germline V lookup: CDR1 MNHNY, CDR2 SVGAGI (reference sequence). CDR3 in amino acids: CASSRGTTGPVTEAFF. The CDR3 region has the DNA TGTGCCAGCAGCCGAGGGACAACAGGCCCTGTCACTGAAGCTTTCTTT.

This chain links TRBV4-3 with TRBJ2-7, with 14 bases that match TRBD2. Germline CDR1 is LGHNA and CDR2 is YSLEER. V gave up 0 bases and J gave up 5 bases; unmatched junction bases: 3. This CDR3 is built from 16 residues. The CDR3 DNA sequence: TGCGCCAGCAGCCAAGATGGGACTAGCGGGGGAAACGAGCAGTACTTC. This translates into CASSQDGTSGGNEQYF.

This chain joins TRBV7-9 and TRBJ1-1; D gene unclear. The CDR3 has 14 residues. CDR1 is SEHNR and CDR2 is FQNEAQ in the germline V gene (reference sequence). V lost 2 bases to trimming and J lost 1 base, with 8 bases between them. CDR3 nucleotides: TGTGCCAGCAGCTTAAGGCAGACGAACACTGAAGCTTTCTTT. It encodes CASSLRQTNTEAFF.

The V call is TRBV5-4, the J call TRBJ1-2; D is uncertain. The V gene lost 0 bases and the J gene lost 6 bases, with 12 bases spanning the gap. The CDR3 has 14 amino acids. Per germline, CDR1 SGHNT and CDR2 YYREEE (reference sequence). The CDR3: CASSLDAGTDGYTF. In nucleotides, the CDR3 is TGTGCCAGCAGCTTGGACGCTGGTACAGATGGCTACACCTTC.

The chain links TRBV19 to TRBJ1-2, with a tentative D call TRBD1 (5 bases). The CDR3 has 15 residues. Trimming stripped 7 bases from V and 3 bases from J, with 18 bases between. Germline-derived CDR1 and CDR2 are LNHDA and SQIVND (reference sequence). The CDR3 loop reads CASIEDGTMDYGYTF. Here the CDR3 DNA reads TGTGCCAGTATCGAGGACGGGACTATGGACTATGGCTACACCTTC.

V usage is TRBV5-1 and J usage is TRBJ2-1, with 7 bases that match TRBD2. There are 12 residues in the CDR3. Germline-derived CDR1 and CDR2 are SGHRS and YFSETQ. V trimming: 0 bases; J trimming: 9 bases; junction bases outside the gene matches: 0. The CDR3 protein is CASSLGLAEQFF. Written as DNA, the CDR3 is TGCGCCAGCAGCTTGGGACTAGCTGAGCAGTTCTTC.

V usage is TRBV4-2 and J usage is TRBJ1-1; D call uncertain. CDR3 size: 14 residues. The germline gives CDR1 LGHNA, CDR2 YNFKEQ. V lost 0 bases and J lost 4, with 9 bases in between. The CDR3 reads CASSQDYDGTEAFF. The CDR3 DNA reads as TGTGCCAGCAGCCAAGATTATGACGGCACTGAAGCTTTCTTT.

The table lists this clone with a count of one. The same CDR3 can be traced to other DNA sequences in this sample. The chain uses TRBV6-5 and TRBJ1-2, with D uncertain. This CDR3 comprises 11 residues. CDR1 MNHEY and CDR2 SVGAGI come from the germline V gene. With 4 bases removed from V and 5 bases from J, the gap between germline ends came to 5 bases. CDR3 sequence (DNA): TGTGCCAGCAGTTCCTCATATGGCTACACCTTC. Translating gives CASSSSYGYTF.

This chain uses TRBV9 with TRBJ1-2; TRBD1 aligns across 8 bases. With 0 bases clipped from V and 3 bases from J, the junction kept 4 bases outside the gene matches. Germline V gives CDR1 SGDLS, CDR2 YYNGEE. The CDR3 covers 15 residues. CDR3: CASSVADRVDYGYTF. The DNA for the CDR3 is TGTGCCAGCAGCGTAGCGGACAGGGTGGACTATGGCTACACCTTC. The variable domain in full, with the rest retrieved from reference TRBV9 and TRBJ1-2, is DSGVTQTPKHLITATGQRVTLRCSPRSGDLSVYWYQQSLDQGLQFLIQYYNGEERAKGNILERFSAQQFPDLHSELNLSSLELGDSALYFCASSVADRVDYGYTFGSGTRLTVV.

In its sample, this clone was seen once. This chain links TRBV7-2 with TRBJ2-1; 9 positions match TRBD1. The V and J ends lost 4 bases and 5 bases, in that order; junction bases with no gene match: 12. This CDR3 is built from 17 residues. The germline CDR1 and CDR2 sequences are SGHTA and FQGNSA. In DNA form, the CDR3 reads TGTGCCAGCAGCTCCGGGGCCGGACAGGGGACCAACAATGAGCAGTTCTTC. Its translation is CASSSGAGQGTNNEQFF.

The V and J genes are TRBV7-9 and TRBJ1-1; unclear D gene. V was clipped by 7 bases and J by 6 bases, with 12 bases between them. The CDR3 length is 12 residues. Germline V gene sequence: CDR1 SEHNR, CDR2 FQNEAQ (reference sequence). The DNA for the CDR3 is TGTGCCAGCACCTCGAATGGGCCTGAAGCTTTCTTT. Translation gives CASTSNGPEAFF.

This clone occurred once. The chain combines TRBV11-1 with TRBJ2-3, with TRBD1 identical over 8 bases. V trimming: 5 bases; J trimming: 0 bases; junction bases outside the gene matches: 4. Germline V CDR1 and CDR2: SGHAT, FQDESV (reference sequence). This CDR3 has 15 amino acids. CDR3 DNA: TGTGCCAGCAGCCGGACAGGGAAGAGCACAGATACGCAGTATTTT. Translating it yields CASSRTGKSTDTQYF.

This rearrangement joins TRBV4-3 to TRBJ2-1; weak D call: TRBD2 (5 bases). This CDR3 region has 15 residues. Germline V gives CDR1 LGHNA, CDR2 YSLEER. With 5 bases removed from V and 0 bases from J, the gap between germline ends came to 11 bases. The CDR3: CASSDRGSSYNEQFF. The CDR3 DNA sequence: TGCGCCAGCAGCGACCGGGGTAGCTCCTACAATGAGCAGTTCTTC.